This T cell receptor beta chain was observed in a study of blood T cells in healthy people across ages. Study results and limitations: TCR beta diversity, measured per million T cells, fell in a roughly linear way with age. Strong correlation existed between TCR beta diversity and naive T cell percentage. CMV status of donors was unknown, possibly confounding expanded clonotype changes.

Notes on this clonotype: What it recognizes is unknown.

A sample-barcoded 5' primer and a J-beta primer mix were used in a second PCR of about 6 to 12 cycles. Each cDNA molecule received a tag from a template-switch adaptor that had 12 random nucleotides. TCRdb re-called the 5' RACE reads through MiXCR, storing one row per CDR3 protein. The sample includes approximately 790,000 distinct CDR3 sequences, about 62% seen only once; the top ten take roughly 26%. This receptor was taken from a man aged 25-45 years in good health. The specimen sequenced was blood.

This CDR3 is CASSAGTGIGYGYTF. The CDR3 DNA reads TGTGCCAGCAGTGCCGGGACAGGGATCGGCTATGGCTACACCTTC. The chain is built from TRBV28 and TRBJ1-2, with 9 bases fitting TRBD1. The CDR3 contains 15 residues. Trimming cost V 5 bases and J 4 bases; bases outside gene matches: 8. Germline CDR1 reads MDHEN; CDR2 reads SYDVKM.